This entry lists 15 T cell receptor beta chains sequenced from one sample in a study of cytomegalovirus exposure and HLA in healthy donors. Both 60 Vbeta primers and 13 Jbeta primers went into the PCR. The data were produced by immunoSEQ multiplex PCR, yet TCRdb's version contains in-frame clones alone and is incomplete. The data contain around 130,000 clones, around 80% of them singletons. Sequences were obtained from PBMCs. The receptors were sampled from a man aged 45-60 years in good health and CMV-seronegative.

The J gene is TRBJ1-2, the V gene TRBV2; D ambiguous. CDR3 size: 13 residues. V lost 6 bases and J lost 2, with 10 bases in between. The germline CDR1 and CDR2 sequences are SNHLY and FYNNEI. CDR3 nucleotides: TGTGCCAGCAGCGCTTCAGGAAACTATGGCTACACCTTC. Its protein product is CASSASGNYGYTF.

The chain combines TRBV30 with TRBJ2-5; TRBD2 is a possible D gene (6 bases). The J call may not be correct, given that the DNA end is closer to TRBJ2-7. The germline CDR1 and CDR2 sequences are GTSNPN and SVGIG (reference sequence). This CDR3 comprises 13 residues. CDR3 sequence: CAWSRGDRSEQYF. CDR3 nucleotide sequence: TGTGCCTGGAGTCGCGGGGACCGAAGCGAGCAGTACTTC.

The gene calls are TRBV19 and TRBJ2-7; no clear D gene. Trimming pared 5 bases from V and 1 base from J, leaving 12 bases between. This CDR3 has 14 residues. The germline CDR1 and CDR2 sequences are LNHDA and SQIVND (reference sequence). This chain's CDR3 is CASSWAGGSYEQYF. The CDR3 DNA reads as TGTGCCAGTAGTTGGGCAGGTGGTTCCTACGAGCAGTACTTC.

The rearrangement uses TRBV2 and TRBJ2-5; 9 bases are a match to TRBD2. Germline lookup yields CDR1 SNHLY and CDR2 FYNNEI. This CDR3 region has 15 residues. Trimming cost V 7 bases and J 0 bases; bases outside gene matches: 6. The CDR3 sequence is CASTPSGTDQETQYF. CDR3 nucleotides: TGTGCCAGCACACCTAGCGGGACCGACCAAGAGACCCAGTACTTC.

As DNA, the CDR3 is TGTGCCAGCACCGAACGGGGGGCAATCACTGAAGCTTTCTTT. Translating gives CASTERGAITEAFF. J is TRBJ1-1 and V is TRBV6-5, with D perhaps matching TRBD1 (6 bases). CDR3 length: 14 amino acids. With 7 bases removed from V and 4 bases from J, the gap between germline ends came to 16 bases. In germline, CDR1 is MNHEY, CDR2 SVGAGI.

The chain has TRBV4-1 and TRBJ1-3, with TRBD1 as a possible D gene (5 bases). Trimming removed 4 bases from V and 7 bases from J, with 17 bases in between. The CDR3 spans 15 residues. Per the germline V gene, CDR1 is MGHRA and CDR2 is YSYEKL. The CDR3 DNA sequence: TGCGCCAGCAGCCCTACGGCAGGGTATTTGAACACCATATATTTT. It encodes CASSPTAGYLNTIYF.

The chain is built from TRBV6-1 and TRBJ2-7; D gene uncertain. V lost 8 bases and J 4 bases, leaving 9 bases between the germline ends. Germline CDR1 reads MNHNS; CDR2 reads SASEGT. CDR3 size: 11 residues. The CDR3 DNA reads TGTGCCAGCCCCCGCGGATACGAGCAGTACTTC. Translated, it gives CASPRGYEQYF.

The chain is built from TRBV19 and TRBJ1-2, with a tentative D call TRBD1 (5 bases). In germline, CDR1 is LNHDA, CDR2 SQIVND (reference sequence). This CDR3 is 12 amino acids long. V was cut by 5 bases and J by 6 bases, with 10 bases left in between. DNA for the CDR3: TGTGCCAGTAGTCCAGACAGCCATGGCTACACCTTC. Its translation is CASSPDSHGYTF.

The gene calls are TRBV6-5 and TRBJ2-5; D unclear. The J call could be wrong; TRBJ2-7 is a better fit for the DNA end. The length of the CDR3 is 14 residues. From germline, CDR1 is MNHEY and CDR2 SVGAGI. CDR3 residues: CASSYQVLGNEQYF. The CDR3 DNA reads as TGTGCCAGCAGTTACCAGGTTCTGGGCAACGAGCAGTACTTC.

V gene TRBV18 combines with J gene TRBJ1-1, with D perhaps TRBD1 (6 bases). Deletions cut 7 bases from V and 7 bases from J, with 13 bases between. The CDR3 is made up of 12 amino acids. Germline loops: CDR1 KGHSH, CDR2 LQKENI. The CDR3 spells CASLAGQLEAFF. CDR3 DNA: TGTGCCAGCTTAGCGGGACAACTTGAAGCTTTCTTT.

This rearrangement joins TRBV29-1 to TRBJ1-2, with 7 positions matching TRBD1. Trimming removed 7 bases from V and 4 bases from J; junction bases left unmatched: 6. Germline CDR1 SQVTM, CDR2 ANQGSEA. The CDR3 has 12 residues. CDR3 sequence reads: CSDGTDSYGYTF. In DNA, the CDR3 is TGCAGCGATGGGACAGATTCCTATGGCTACACCTTC.

V usage is TRBV6-6 and J usage is TRBJ1-2; 8 positions match TRBD1. V trimming: 4 bases; J trimming: 6 bases; junction bases outside the gene matches: 7. The CDR3 contains 14 residues. Germline-derived CDR1 and CDR2 are MNHNY and SVGAGI (reference sequence). The CDR3 reads CASSSRTGLDGYTF. CDR3 sequence (DNA): TGTGCCAGCAGTTCCCGGACAGGGCTTGATGGCTACACCTTC.

The chain is built from TRBV9 and TRBJ1-6; 7 bases match TRBD1. CDR3 size: 14 residues. Germline V CDR1 and CDR2: SGDLS, YYNGEE. The trim removed 4 bases at V and 10 bases at J, leaving 8 bases unmatched. CDR3 region: CASSLDRDQSPLHF. In DNA form, the CDR3 reads TGTGCCAGCAGCCTCGACAGGGATCAATCACCCCTCCACTTT.

The V gene is TRBV4-1, the J gene TRBJ2-3; 7 bases match TRBD2. J gave up 0 bases and V 2 bases, and 5 bases lay outside the gene matches. CDR3 length: 16 amino acids. Germline V gene lookup returns CDR1 MGHRA and CDR2 YSYEKL. The DNA for the CDR3 is TGCGCCAGCAGCCAACTGGGACTATTCAGCACAGATACGCAGTATTTT. Translated: CASSQLGLFSTDTQYF.

The rearrangement links TRBV29-1 to TRBJ2-5; D may be TRBD1 (6 bases). Looked up from germline, CDR1 is SQVTM and CDR2 is ANQGSEA. This CDR3 has 13 amino acids. The V and J ends lost 0 bases and 10 bases respectively, with 15 bases between them. CDR3 loop: CSVEEGALADQYF. DNA of the CDR3: TGCAGCGTTGAAGAGGGGGCACTGGCGGACCAGTACTTC.